The 9 T cell receptor beta chains reported below all come from one sample, sequenced in a study of blood T cell repertoires in COVID-19. Some clones are missing from TCRdb's copy, which holds only in-frame ones; the method was immunoSEQ multiplex PCR. Found here are about 380,000 clones, around 87% of them singletons; the top ten hold 1% to 1.5%. The specimen was PBMCs or T cells enriched from blood (not recorded which). Receptors were obtained from a man aged 25 to 40 who had recovered from COVID-19.

J is TRBJ1-1 and V is TRBV7-9; D gene ambiguous. This CDR3 is built from 15 residues. Per germline, CDR1 SEHNR and CDR2 FQNEAQ (reference sequence). Trimming left V 1 base short and J 0 bases short, with 9 bases between. In DNA, the CDR3 is TGTGCCAGCAGCTTAGTATACACCGTGAACACTGAAGCTTTCTTT. It is translated as CASSLVYTVNTEAFF.

The chain is built from TRBV7-9 and TRBJ1-1; D is unclear. V lost 1 base to trimming and J lost 5 bases, with 8 bases between them. The CDR3 is 13 amino acids. Germline lookup yields CDR1 SEHNR and CDR2 FQNEAQ (reference sequence). For the CDR3, the DNA is TGTGCCAGCAGCTTAGAACGGTTGACTGAAGCTTTCTTT. This encodes CASSLERLTEAFF. Using reference TRBV7-9 and TRBJ1-1 for the parts outside the CDR3, the full variable domain is DTGVSQNPRHKITKRGQNVTFRCDPISEHNRLYWYRQTLGQGPEFLTYFQNEAQLEKSRLLSDRFSAERPKGSFSTLEIQRTEQGDSAMYLCASSLERLTEAFFGQGTRLTVV.

As concerns this clone: The junction and the germline gene differ at one end; a read error may be behind it. The gene calls are TRBV24-1 and TRBJ1-2; 8 positions agree with TRBD1. The CDR3 loop spans 12 amino acids. CDR1 is KGHDR, CDR2 SFDVKD, per germline. CDR3 bases: TGTGCCACCATAAGAGGACAGGGCGCCCTTCCCTTC. It yields the protein CATIRGQGALPF.

V gene TRBV30 combines with J gene TRBJ1-5, with D tentatively TRBD1 (5 bases). The V end was cut by 5 bases, the J end by 5 bases, with 13 bases between. From germline, CDR1 is GTSNPN and CDR2 SVGIG (reference sequence). This CDR3 has 13 amino acids. The CDR3 DNA sequence: TGTGCCTGGGGGAGACAGAATTATCAGCCCCAGCATTTT. Protein product: CAWGRQNYQPQHF.

J is TRBJ1-1 and V is TRBV11-3; D unresolved. Per the germline V gene, CDR1 is SGHNT and CDR2 is YENEEA. The CDR3 is 13 residues long. V shed 3 bases and J shed 1 base, with 6 bases lying between them. The CDR3 bases are TGTGCCAGCAGCTTTGACACGAACACTGAAGCTTTCTTT. Translation gives CASSFDTNTEAFF.

The chain has TRBV6-5 and TRBJ1-2; 9 bases match TRBD1. Germline assignment: CDR1 MNHEY and CDR2 SVGAGI. The J segment lost 1 base and the V segment lost 8 bases, leaving 2 bases of the junction unmatched. The CDR3 is made up of 13 amino acids. The CDR3 loop is CASGQGRNYGYTF. In DNA, the CDR3 is TGTGCCAGCGGACAGGGGCGTAACTATGGCTACACCTTC.

This clone has only a few counts. The genes are TRBV30 and TRBJ1-1; D is undetermined. The CDR3 runs to 13 residues. Per the germline V gene, CDR1 is GTSNPN and CDR2 is SVGIG (reference sequence). V was pared by 4 bases and J by 10 bases, with 19 bases between. The CDR3 region is CAWNTKGSLVAFF. Here the CDR3 DNA reads TGTGCCTGGAATACAAAAGGGAGTCTGGTAGCTTTCTTT.

The genes are TRBV7-9 and TRBJ1-2; TRBD1 agrees at 8 bases. The V and J ends lost 5 bases and 5 bases, in that order; junction bases with no gene match: 4. The CDR3 length is 13 residues. The germline V gene has CDR1 SEHNR and CDR2 FQNEAQ (reference sequence). The CDR3 coding sequence is TGTGCCAGCAGCGGGGGACAGGATTATGGCTACACCTTC. Translating it yields CASSGGQDYGYTF.

This chain links TRBV10-3 with TRBJ2-2; D not resolved. The V end was cut by 7 bases, the J end by 5 bases, with 11 bases between. The CDR3 is made up of 13 amino acids. Germline CDR1 and CDR2: ENHRY and SYGVKD. The CDR3 DNA is TGTGCCATCACCCTAGGTCGGACCGGGGAGCTGTTTTTT. Encoded protein: CAITLGRTGELFF.